What follows is one TCR beta chain and its context. Data came from immunoSEQ multiplex PCR; TCRdb stores just in-frame clones and leaves some out. The data show nearly 2,500 clones, over 55% seen once. This sample was taken from a study of T cell repertoires and HLA-DP antigens. The V segment lost 0 bases and the J segment 5 bases; nucleotides outside the gene matches: 12. Germline V gene lookup returns CDR1 LGHNA and CDR2 YSLEER. This CDR3 region has 18 residues. CD4+ cells expanded for roughly 14 days were restimulated 24 h with allogeneic-DPB1 HeLa cells. Cells were stimulated with HeLa cells transduced with HLA-DPA1/DPB1, HLA-DM, invariant chain and CD80.

The sequenced sample consisted of CD137- CD4+ T cells from cultured PBMCs. The chain links TRBV4-3 to TRBJ1-4; 7 nucleotides agree with TRBD1. The receptor comes from a man in his fifties or sixties in good health and CMV-seronegative. CDR3 bases: TGCGCCAGCAGCCAAGAGAGCATATCGACAGGGCCAAATGAAAAACTGTTTTTT. The encoded protein is CASSQESISTGPNEKLFF.